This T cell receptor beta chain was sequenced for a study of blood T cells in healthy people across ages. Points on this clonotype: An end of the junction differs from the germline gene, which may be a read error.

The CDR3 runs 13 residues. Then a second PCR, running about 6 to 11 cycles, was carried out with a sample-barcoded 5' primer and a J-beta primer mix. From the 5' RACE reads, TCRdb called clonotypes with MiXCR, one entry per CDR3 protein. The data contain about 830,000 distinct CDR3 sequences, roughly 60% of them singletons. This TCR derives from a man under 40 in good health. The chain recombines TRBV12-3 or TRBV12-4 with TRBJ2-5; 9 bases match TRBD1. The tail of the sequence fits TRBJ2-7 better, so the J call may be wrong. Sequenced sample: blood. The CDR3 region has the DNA TGTGCCAGCAGGTTAGGACAGGGGAACGAGCAGTACTTC. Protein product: CASRLGQGNEQYF.